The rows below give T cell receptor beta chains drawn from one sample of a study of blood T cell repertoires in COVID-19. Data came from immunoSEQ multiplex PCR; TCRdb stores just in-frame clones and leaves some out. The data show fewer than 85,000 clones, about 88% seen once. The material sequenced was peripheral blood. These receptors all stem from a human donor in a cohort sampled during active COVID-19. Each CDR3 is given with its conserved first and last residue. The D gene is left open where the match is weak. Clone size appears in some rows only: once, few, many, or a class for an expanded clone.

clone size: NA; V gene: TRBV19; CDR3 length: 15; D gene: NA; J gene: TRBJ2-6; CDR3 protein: CASSTTTSGANVLTF; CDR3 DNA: TGTGCCAGTAGTACTACCACCTCTGGGGCCAACGTCCTGACTTTC
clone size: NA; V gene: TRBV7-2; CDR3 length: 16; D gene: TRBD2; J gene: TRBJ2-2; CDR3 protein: CASSGGAGGNTGELFF; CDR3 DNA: TGTGCCAGCAGCGGGGGGGCGGGAGGAAACACCGGGGAGCTGTTTTTT
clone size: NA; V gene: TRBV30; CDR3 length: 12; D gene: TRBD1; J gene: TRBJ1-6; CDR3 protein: CAWGDSNSPLHF; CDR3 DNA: TGTGCCTGGGGGGACAGTAATTCACCCCTCCACTTT
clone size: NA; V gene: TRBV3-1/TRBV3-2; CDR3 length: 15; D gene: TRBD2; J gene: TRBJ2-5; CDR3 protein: CASSQAGGYQETQYF; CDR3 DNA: TGTGCCAGCAGCCAAGCGGGAGGATACCAAGAGACCCAGTACTTC
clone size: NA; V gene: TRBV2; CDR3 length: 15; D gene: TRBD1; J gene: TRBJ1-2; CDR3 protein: CASKGQGAFPYGYTF; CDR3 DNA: TGTGCCAGCAAGGGACAGGGGGCTTTTCCATATGGCTACACCTTC
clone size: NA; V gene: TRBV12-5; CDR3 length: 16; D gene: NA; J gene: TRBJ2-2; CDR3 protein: CASGLFPGTNTGELFF; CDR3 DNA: TGTGCTAGTGGTTTGTTCCCGGGTACGAACACCGGGGAGCTGTTTTTT
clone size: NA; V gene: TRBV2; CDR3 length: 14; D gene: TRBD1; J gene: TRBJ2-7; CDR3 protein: CASTQEGQGYGQYF; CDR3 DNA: TGTGCCAGCACCCAGGAGGGACAGGGGTACGGGCAGTACTTC
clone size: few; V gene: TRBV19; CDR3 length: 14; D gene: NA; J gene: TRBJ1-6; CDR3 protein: CASSIDSGIAPLHF; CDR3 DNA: TGTGCCAGTAGTATTGACTCAGGGATTGCACCCCTCCACTTT
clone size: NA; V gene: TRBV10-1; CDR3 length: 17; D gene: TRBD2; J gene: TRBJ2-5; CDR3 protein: CASNWFSGGPGQETQYF; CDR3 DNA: TGCGCCAGCAATTGGTTTAGCGGGGGGCCGGGCCAAGAGACCCAGTACTTC
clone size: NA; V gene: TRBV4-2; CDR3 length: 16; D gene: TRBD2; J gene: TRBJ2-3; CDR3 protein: CASSQERTGGPNTQYF; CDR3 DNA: TGTGCCAGCAGCCAAGAGCGGACGGGGGGGCCGAATACGCAGTATTTT
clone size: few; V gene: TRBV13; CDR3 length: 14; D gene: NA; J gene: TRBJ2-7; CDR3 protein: CASRGQGKVHEQYF; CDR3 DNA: TGTGCCAGCAGAGGTCAGGGTAAAGTTCATGAGCAGTACTTC
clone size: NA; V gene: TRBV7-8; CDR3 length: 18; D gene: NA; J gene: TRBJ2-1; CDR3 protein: CASSTVDRRALPSNEQFF; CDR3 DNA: TGTGCCAGCAGCACAGTCGACAGGAGAGCGCTACCGTCCAATGAGCAGTTCTTC
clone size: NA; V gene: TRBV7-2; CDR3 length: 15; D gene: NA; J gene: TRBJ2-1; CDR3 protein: CASSLPRSNYNEQFF; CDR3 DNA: TGTGCCAGCAGCTTACCCCGGTCCAACTACAATGAGCAGTTCTTC
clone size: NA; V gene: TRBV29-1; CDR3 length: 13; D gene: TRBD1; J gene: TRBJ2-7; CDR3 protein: CSAPDRATYEQYF; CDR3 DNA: TGCAGCGCCCCGGACAGGGCAACCTACGAGCAGTACTTC
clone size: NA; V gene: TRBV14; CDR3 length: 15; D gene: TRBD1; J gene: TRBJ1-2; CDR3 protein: CASSQGSGGIYGYTF; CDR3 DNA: TGTGCCAGCAGCCAAGGATCAGGGGGCATCTATGGCTACACCTTC